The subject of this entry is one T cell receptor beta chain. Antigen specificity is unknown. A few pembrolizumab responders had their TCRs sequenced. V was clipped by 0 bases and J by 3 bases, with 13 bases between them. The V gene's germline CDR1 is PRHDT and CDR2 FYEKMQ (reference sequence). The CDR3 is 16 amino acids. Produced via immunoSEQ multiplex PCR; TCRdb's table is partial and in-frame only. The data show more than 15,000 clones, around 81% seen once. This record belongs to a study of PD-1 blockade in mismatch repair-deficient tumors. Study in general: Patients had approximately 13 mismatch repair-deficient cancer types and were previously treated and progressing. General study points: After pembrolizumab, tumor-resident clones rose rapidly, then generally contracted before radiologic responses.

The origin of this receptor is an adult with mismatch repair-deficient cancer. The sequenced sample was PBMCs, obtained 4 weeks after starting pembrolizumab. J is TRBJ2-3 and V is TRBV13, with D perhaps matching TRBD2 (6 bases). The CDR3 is CASSLGGGPWTDTQYF. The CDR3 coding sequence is TGTGCCAGCAGCTTAGGCGGGGGACCCTGGACAGATACGCAGTATTTT.